This T cell receptor (beta chain) was sequenced for a study of T cells in Graves' hyperthyroidism and ophthalmopathy. Study observations and caveats: Within blood appeared most thyroid clonotypes that had expanded above 0.001. A model using 13 V-J features told ophthalmopathy apart from stable hyperthyroidism.

The authors obtained PBMCs from 9 to 10 ml of fresh peripheral blood. TCR beta CDR3 regions were amplified from RNA. The TCR CDR3 was amplified in a first-round RT-PCR using the HTBI primer set. TCRdb analysed the multiplex PCR reads with MiXCR anew, one entry per CDR3 protein. Of 800,000 or so distinct CDR3 sequences in the sample, over 35% were seen once. The CDR3 spans 16 residues. V was trimmed by 4 bases and J by 6 bases, leaving 21 bases between them. Germline CDR1 reads SQVTM; CDR2 reads ANQGSEA. In this sample, this clonotype turned up many times. Its antigen is not known. The sample was blood. V is TRBV29-1 and J is TRBJ2-2, with D possibly TRBD1 on 6 matching bases. This receptor was identified in a man between 18 and 29 years old with Graves' hyperthyroidism. DNA for the CDR3: TGCAGCGTTGCTTGGGGGCAGAACCCCCGGTCCGGGGAGCTGTTTTTT. Translation gives CSVAWGQNPRSGELFF.